This T cell receptor beta chain was identified during a study of cytomegalovirus exposure and HLA in healthy donors. The PCR employed 60 Vbeta primers together with 13 Jbeta primers. The method was immunoSEQ multiplex PCR; TCRdb's version includes in-frame clones alone and lacks a portion of them. Among under 170,000 clones listed, about four fifths were seen once. Sequencing was performed on PBMCs. This sequence originates from a man in his fifties in good health and CMV-seropositive.

CDR3 DNA: TGTGCCAGCAGTCCGTACAGGGGTCAGGGCTACACCTTC. It codes for CASSPYRGQGYTF. This chain connects TRBV28 to TRBJ1-2; 7 bases are a match to TRBD1. The CDR3 loop spans 13 amino acids. Germline values: CDR1 MDHEN, CDR2 SYDVKM. J was trimmed by 8 bases and V by 5 bases; bases with no gene match: 8.